What follows describes a single T cell receptor beta chain. This clonotype appeared a few times. The target of this receptor is not known. No much larger clone exists at a distance of one base, and base qualities are not known. In the ophthalmopathy patients, disease was moderately to severely active, with a Clinical Activity Score of 3 or more, a NOSPECS grade of 4 or more, and a duration of less than 3 months. Exclusion was applied to patients with uncontrolled infections, other autoimmune diseases, pregnancy or lactation. Clinical symptoms, serum thyroxine and TRAb, thyroid ultrasound, and orbital computed tomography formed the basis for the diagnoses. PBMCs were isolated from more than 8 ml of fresh peripheral blood by Ficoll-Paque density gradient centrifugation. Total RNA was extracted using Trizol reagent, and RNA quality was assessed on an Agilent 2100 Bioanalyzer. The data originate from a study of T cells in Graves' hyperthyroidism and ophthalmopathy (dated by TCRdb to about 2019). For context, the study as a whole: Peripheral blood was collected at initial diagnosis, before any treatment. The 100 discovery patients were randomly split 7:3 into training and test sets. The paper reports TCR Vbeta CDR3 sequencing of some 140 peripheral blood samples: approximately 41 ophthalmopathy, under 80 hyperthyroidism and approximately 17 progressor patients. To identify distinguishing TCR V-J signatures, a discovery cohort of around 100 patients was used, comprising some 45 with Graves' ophthalmopathy and approximately 57 with stable Graves' hyperthyroidism. Thyroid tissue and blood T-cell repertoires from six Graves' hyperthyroidism patients were also compared in the study. Whether ophthalmopathy could be predicted prospectively was tested in an independent validation cohort made up of roughly 20 hyperthyroidism patients plus 17 patients who later progressed to ophthalmopathy. Following sampling, methimazole starting at 30 mg daily was given to hyperthyroidism patients, and high-dose intravenous methylprednisolone was given to ophthalmopathy patients. Overall study outcomes, separate from this receptor: Blood samples also contained most of the expanded thyroid clonotypes (frequency above 0.001), which suggests that blood repertoires may reflect thyroid immune responses. In validation, the model predicted progression to ophthalmopathy with just under 71% sensitivity and about 72% specificity, a median of about 6.7 months before onset. Sample size was not statistically predetermined, and investigators were not blinded to group allocation. Ophthalmopathy was separated from stable hyperthyroidism by a 13 V-J signature model, with 85% to 90% sensitivity and around 81% specificity obtained in cross-validation and 80%/75% obtained in testing.

The TCR beta CDR3 regions were amplified from RNA transcripts. The first round of RT-PCR for the TCR CDR3 was performed with the HTBI primer set and the Qiagen OneStep RT-PCR kit. Libraries were constructed in a second round of multiplex PCR, after which size selection and purification were performed. The libraries were sequenced on an Illumina HiSeq2000 using paired-end 100 bp reads. As for the original processing: SOAPnuke was used to process the raw data, throwing out any read that contained adapters or uncalled bases, had a mean Phred below 15, or lacked an exact constant-primer or identifier match. COPE v1.2.5 was used to merge high-quality paired reads, and clonotypes were defined as unique nucleotide sequences. MiTCR v1.1 was used to align clonotypes to the IMGT TRBV, TRBD and TRBJ reference segments. The analysis was restricted to V-J combinations with a frequency above 0.0001, which together covered over 99% of the repertoires. A TCS score was defined as the ratio between F50 (clonal expansion) and ExV (chaos), using BLOSUM62-based TCRdist between CDR3 peptides within each V-J. Welch's t-statistics and random forest reduced around 510 V-J features to under 15, which were used in a naive Bayes classifier (R e1071). Using fastp trimming at Q25 and MiXCR clonotype assembly, TCRdb reanalyzed the public sequencing data and kept in-frame beta chains. Each entry merges the rows of one CDR3 protein and shows their most common DNA and genes. Here the V and J calls rest on TCRdb's processing, not on the authors' analysis. The sample table shows approximately 600,000 distinct CDR3 sequences, and 14% are seen once. Of the sample, roughly 7% falls within the top ten clones.

The source material was blood. The TCR originated in a woman aged 18-35 years with Graves' ophthalmopathy.

The CDR3 has the sequence CASSPGALAGGGDTQYF. In nucleotides, the sequence is TGCGCCAGCAGCCCAGGAGCACTAGCGGGAGGAGGCGATACGCAGTATTTT. The V and J genes are TRBV5-1 and TRBJ2-3; 12 middle bases align to TRBD2. Germline trimming: 4 bases from V, 6 bases from J; junction bases outside gene matches: 12. CDR1 and CDR2 are read off the germline V gene as SGHRS and YFSETQ. From the cysteine up to the phenylalanine, the CDR3 has a length of 17 residues. The CDR3 DNA has 51 bases and is translated from base 1.